A single count supports the clone carrying this TCR beta chain. Its cognate antigen is unknown. Other DNA sequences in the same sample also yield this CDR3. The assay was immunoSEQ multiplex PCR, and TCRdb's table has in-frame clones only and misses some. The sample includes around 1 million clones, approximately 76% of them seen just once. These data originate in a study of shared clonotypes between healthy human individuals. The study's findings and limits: Exclusively blood specimens were collected; tissue repertoires likely differ.

With 6 bases clipped from V and 6 bases from J, the junction kept 2 bases outside the gene matches. This CDR3 is built from 13 residues. Germline values: CDR1 MNHEY, CDR2 SMNVEV (reference sequence). This TCR came from a man younger than 35 in good health. The chain recombines TRBV27 with TRBJ2-2; TRBD1 aligns across 9 bases. Sequences were obtained from memory CD4+ T cells sorted from blood. Subset: CD45RA-negative fraction. CDR3 nucleotide sequence: TGTGCCAGCAGGGGACAGGGCTCCGGGGAGCTGTTTTTT. It specifies CASRGQGSGELFF.